This T cell receptor (beta chain) was sequenced for a study of blood T cell repertoires in COVID-19. Across the whole study: PBMCs, B-cell-depleted T cells, or T cells provided the cDNA or gDNA that made up the material.

In the authors' workflow: Nucleated cell counts were estimated from reference gene primer amplification. This table comes from immunoSEQ multiplex PCR, and its TCRdb copy is limited to in-frame clones, with some not included. V and J calls and clone size follow that table, whereas D and trimming were derived from the DNA. The sample holds 30,000 or so clones, around 82% seen once. The sequencing sample was made of peripheral blood. The sequence came from a man aged 50 to 59 with acute or convalescent COVID-19.

The CDR3 here is CASSLLNTARRGKAGGYTF. CDR3 nucleotides: TGTGCCAGCAGCCTACTTAACACAGCCCGGAGAGGAAAAGCGGGTGGCTACACCTTC. V usage is TRBV7-9 and J usage is TRBJ1-2; D is uncertain. CDR1 SEHNR and CDR2 FQNEAQ come from the germline V gene (reference sequence). The CDR3 is 19 amino acids. V was pared by 5 bases and J by 7 bases, with 32 bases between. Filled out from reference TRBV7-9 and TRBJ1-2, the complete variable domain reads DTGVSQNPRHKITKRGQNVTFRCDPISEHNRLYWYRQTLGQGPEFLTYFQNEAQLEKSRLLSDRFSAERPKGSFSTLEIQRTEQGDSAMYLCASSLLNTARRGKAGGYTFGSGTRLTVV.